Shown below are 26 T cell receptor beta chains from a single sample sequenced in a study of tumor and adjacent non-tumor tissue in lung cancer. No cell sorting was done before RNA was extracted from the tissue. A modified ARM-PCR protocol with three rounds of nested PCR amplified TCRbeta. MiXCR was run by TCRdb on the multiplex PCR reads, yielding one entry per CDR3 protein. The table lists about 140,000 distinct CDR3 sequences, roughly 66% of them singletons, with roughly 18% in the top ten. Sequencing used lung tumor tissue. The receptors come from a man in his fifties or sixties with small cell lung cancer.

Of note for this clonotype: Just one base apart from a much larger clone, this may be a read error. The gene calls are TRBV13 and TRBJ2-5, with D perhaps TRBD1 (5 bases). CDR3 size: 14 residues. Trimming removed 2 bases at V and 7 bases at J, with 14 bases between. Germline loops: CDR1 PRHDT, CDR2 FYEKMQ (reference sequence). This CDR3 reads CASSLTTASGTQYF. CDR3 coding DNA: TGTGCCAGCAGCTTAACGACAGCCTCGGGGACCCAGTACTTC.

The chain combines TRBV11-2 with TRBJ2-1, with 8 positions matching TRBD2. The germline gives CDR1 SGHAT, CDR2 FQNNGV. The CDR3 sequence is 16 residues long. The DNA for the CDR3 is TGTGTTAGCAGCTTAGAGTCTAGCGGGTCCTTCTATAAGCAGTTCTTC. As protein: CVSSLESSGSFYKQFF. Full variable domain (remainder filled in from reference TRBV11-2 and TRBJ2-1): EAGVAQSPRYKIIEKRQSVAFWCNPISGHATLYWYQQILGQGPKLLIQFQNNGVVDDSQLPKDRFSAERLKGVDSTLKIQPAKLEDSAVYLCVSSLESSGSFYKQFFGPGTRLTVL.

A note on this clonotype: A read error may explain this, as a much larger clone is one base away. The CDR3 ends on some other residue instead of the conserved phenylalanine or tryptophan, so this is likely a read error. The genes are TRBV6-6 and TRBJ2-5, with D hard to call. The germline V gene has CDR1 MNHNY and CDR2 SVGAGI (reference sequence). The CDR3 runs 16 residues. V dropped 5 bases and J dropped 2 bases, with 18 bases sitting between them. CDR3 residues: CASSDASAYLQETQYS. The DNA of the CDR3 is TGTGCCAGCAGTGACGCCAGCGCTTATTTGCAAGAGACCCAGTACTCC.

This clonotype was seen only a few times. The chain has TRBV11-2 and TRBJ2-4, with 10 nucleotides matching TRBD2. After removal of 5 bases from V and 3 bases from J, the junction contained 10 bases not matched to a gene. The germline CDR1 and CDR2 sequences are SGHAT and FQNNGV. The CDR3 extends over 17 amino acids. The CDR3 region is CASSRPPGLAVKNIQYF. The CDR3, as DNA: TGTGCCAGCAGCCGACCACCTGGACTAGCGGTCAAAAACATTCAGTACTTC.

CDR3 sequence: CAISYLPEPTGWAMGSGANVLTF. CDR3 nucleotide sequence: TGTGCCATCAGCTATCTCCCCGAGCCGACAGGGTGGGCAATGGGCTCTGGGGCCAACGTCCTGACTTTC. The rearrangement links TRBV10-3 to TRBJ2-6, with 7 bases aligning to TRBD1. The germline V gene encodes CDR1 ENHRY and CDR2 SYGVKD. The V and J ends lost 6 bases and 0 bases, in that order; junction bases with no gene match: 26. CDR3 size: 23 residues.

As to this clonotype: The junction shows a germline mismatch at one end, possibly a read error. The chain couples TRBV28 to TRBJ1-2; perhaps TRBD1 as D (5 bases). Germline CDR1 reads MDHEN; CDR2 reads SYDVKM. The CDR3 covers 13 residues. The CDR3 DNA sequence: TGTGCCAGCAGTTTATCAGGGATTGATGGCTACACTTTC. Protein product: CASSLSGIDGYTF.

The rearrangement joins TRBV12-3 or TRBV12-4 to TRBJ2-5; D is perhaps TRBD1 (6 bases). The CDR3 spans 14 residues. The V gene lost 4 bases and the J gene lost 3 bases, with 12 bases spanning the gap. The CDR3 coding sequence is TGTGCCAGCAGTTCCTTGGGGGCCGAAGAGACCCAGTACTTC. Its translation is CASSSLGAEETQYF.

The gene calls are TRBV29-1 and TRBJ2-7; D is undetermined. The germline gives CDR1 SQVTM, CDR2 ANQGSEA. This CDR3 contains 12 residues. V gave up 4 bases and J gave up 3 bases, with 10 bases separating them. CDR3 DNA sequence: TGCAGCGTTGGACATGATTGCTACGAGCAGTACTTC. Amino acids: CSVGHDCYEQYF.

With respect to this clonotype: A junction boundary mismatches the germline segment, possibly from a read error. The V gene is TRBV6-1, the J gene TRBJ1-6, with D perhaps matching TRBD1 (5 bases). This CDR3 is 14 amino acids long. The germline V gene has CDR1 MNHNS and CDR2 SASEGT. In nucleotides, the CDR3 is TGTGCCAGCAGTGGGGGGACCGGAGTTTCACTCCTCCACTTT. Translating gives CASSGGTGVSLLHF.

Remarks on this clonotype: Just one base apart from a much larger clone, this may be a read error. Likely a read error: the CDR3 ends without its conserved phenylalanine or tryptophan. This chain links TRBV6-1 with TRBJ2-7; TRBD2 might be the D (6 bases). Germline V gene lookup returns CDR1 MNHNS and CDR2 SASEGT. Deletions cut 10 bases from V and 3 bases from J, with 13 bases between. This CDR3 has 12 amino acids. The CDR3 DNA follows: TGTGCCATCAAGCTCGGGAGCTACGAGCAGTACATC. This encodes CAIKLGSYEQYI.

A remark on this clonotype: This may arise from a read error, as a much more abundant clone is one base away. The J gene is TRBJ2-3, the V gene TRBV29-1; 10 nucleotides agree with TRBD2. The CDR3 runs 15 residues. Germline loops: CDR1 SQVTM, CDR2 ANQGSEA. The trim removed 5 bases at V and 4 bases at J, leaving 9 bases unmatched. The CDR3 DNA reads TGCAGCGTTACGGCTGGGACTAGCGTCCCAGATACGCAGTATTTT. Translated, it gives CSVTAGTSVPDTQYF.

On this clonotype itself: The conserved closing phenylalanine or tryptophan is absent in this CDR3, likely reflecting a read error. The CDR3 protein is CASSSPGTDTQYV. CDR3 nucleotides: TGTGCCAGCAGTTCGCCTGGGACAGATACGCAGTATGTT. The V gene is TRBV28, the J gene TRBJ2-3, with D uncertain. The germline V and J ends were trimmed by 4 bases and 3 bases, with 8 bases remaining between them. The length of the CDR3 is 13 residues. CDR1 is MDHEN and CDR2 is SYDVKM in the germline V gene.

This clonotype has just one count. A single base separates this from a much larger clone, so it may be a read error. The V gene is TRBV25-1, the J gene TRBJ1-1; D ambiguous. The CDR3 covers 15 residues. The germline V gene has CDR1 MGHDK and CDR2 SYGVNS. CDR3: CASSNLWGENTGAFF. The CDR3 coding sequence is TGTGCCAGCAGTAATCTCTGGGGAGAGAACACTGGAGCTTTCTTT.

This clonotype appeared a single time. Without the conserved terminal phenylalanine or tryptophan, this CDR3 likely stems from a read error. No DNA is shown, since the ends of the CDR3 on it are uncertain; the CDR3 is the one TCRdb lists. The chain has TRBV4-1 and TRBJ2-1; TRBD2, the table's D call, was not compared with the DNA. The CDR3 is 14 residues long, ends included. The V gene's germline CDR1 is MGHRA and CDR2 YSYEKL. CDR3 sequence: CASSLSATSNEWFL.

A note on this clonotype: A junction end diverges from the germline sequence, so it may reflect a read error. CDR3 sequence reads: CASSEVVRDNEKLFF. CDR3 DNA sequence: TGTGCCAGTAGTGAAGTGGTCCGGGACAATGAAAAACTGTTTTTT. V gene TRBV6-1 combines with J gene TRBJ1-4; tentative D call: TRBD1 (5 bases). The CDR3 is 15 residues long. Germline CDR1 and CDR2: MNHNS and SASEGT.

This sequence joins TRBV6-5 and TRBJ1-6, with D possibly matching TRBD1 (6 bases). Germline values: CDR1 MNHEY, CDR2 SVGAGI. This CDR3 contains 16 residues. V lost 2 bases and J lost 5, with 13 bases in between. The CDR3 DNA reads TGTGCCAGCAGTTACATGTCGGACAGCCATAATTCACCCCTCCACTTT. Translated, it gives CASSYMSDSHNSPLHF.

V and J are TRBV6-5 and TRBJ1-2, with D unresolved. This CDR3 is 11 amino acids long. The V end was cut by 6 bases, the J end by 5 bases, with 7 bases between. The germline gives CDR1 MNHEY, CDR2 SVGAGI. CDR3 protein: CASRGMYGYTF. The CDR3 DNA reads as TGTGCCAGCAGGGGCATGTATGGCTACACCTTC.

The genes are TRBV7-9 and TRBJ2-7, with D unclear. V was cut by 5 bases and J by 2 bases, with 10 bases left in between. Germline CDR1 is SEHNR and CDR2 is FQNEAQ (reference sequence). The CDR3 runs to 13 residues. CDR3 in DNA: TGTGCCAGCAGCCCCGGCCCTCCCTACGAGCAGTACTTC. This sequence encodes CASSPGPPYEQYF.

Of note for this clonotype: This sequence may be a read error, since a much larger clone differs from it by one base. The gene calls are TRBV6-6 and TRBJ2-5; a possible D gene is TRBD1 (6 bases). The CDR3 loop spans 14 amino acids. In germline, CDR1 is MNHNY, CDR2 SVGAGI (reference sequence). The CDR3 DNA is TGTGCCAGCATCCCCGGACAGTCTAAAGACACCCAGTACTTC. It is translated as CASIPGQSKDTQYF.

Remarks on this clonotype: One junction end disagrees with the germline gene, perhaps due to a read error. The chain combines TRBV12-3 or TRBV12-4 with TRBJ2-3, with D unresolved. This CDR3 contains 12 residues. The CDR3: CASSFSRDMQYF. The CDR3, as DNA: TGTGCCAGCAGCTTCTCGAGAGATATGCAGTATTTT.

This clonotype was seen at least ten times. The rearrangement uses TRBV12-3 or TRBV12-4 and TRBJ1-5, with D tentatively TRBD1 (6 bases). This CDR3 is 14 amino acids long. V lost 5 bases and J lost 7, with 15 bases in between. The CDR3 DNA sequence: TGTGCCAGCAGTGGGCAGGATGGGGGCCAGCCCCAGCATTTT. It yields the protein CASSGQDGGQPQHF.

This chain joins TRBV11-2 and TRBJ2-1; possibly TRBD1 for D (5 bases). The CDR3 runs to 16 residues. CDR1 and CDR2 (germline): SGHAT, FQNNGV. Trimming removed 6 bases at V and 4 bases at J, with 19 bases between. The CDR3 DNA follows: TGTGCCAGCAGTTCTTGGGCTCGAAGGGGATACAATGAGCAGTTCTTC. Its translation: CASSSWARRGYNEQFF.

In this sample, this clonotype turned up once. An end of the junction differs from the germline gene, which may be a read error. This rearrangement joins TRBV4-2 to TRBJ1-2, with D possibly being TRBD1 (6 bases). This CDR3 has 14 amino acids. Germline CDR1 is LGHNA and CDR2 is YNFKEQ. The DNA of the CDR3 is TGTACCAGCAGCCAAGATACAGGGTTATACTGCTACACCTTC. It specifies CTSSQDTGLYCYTF.

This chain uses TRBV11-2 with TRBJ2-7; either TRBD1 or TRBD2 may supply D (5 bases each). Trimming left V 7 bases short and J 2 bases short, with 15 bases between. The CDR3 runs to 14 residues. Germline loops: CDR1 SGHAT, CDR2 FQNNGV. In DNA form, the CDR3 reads TGTGCCAGCACCTCGACGGGGCCCCCCTACGAGCAGTACTTC. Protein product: CASTSTGPPYEQYF.

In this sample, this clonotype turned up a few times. For the CDR3, the DNA is TGTGCCAGCAGTTTATCCAACTTTAACACCATATATTTT. As protein: CASSLSNFNTIYF. The chain is built from TRBV28 and TRBJ1-3; unclear D gene. The germline V gene encodes CDR1 MDHEN and CDR2 SYDVKM. Trimming took 1 base from V and 7 from J, leaving 8 bases between them. CDR3 length: 13 residues.

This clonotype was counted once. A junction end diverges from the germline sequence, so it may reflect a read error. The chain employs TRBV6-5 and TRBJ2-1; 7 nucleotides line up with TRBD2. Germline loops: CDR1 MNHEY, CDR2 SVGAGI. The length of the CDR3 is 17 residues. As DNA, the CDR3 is TGTGCCAGCAGTTACTCGCCTAGCGGACTTTCCTACAATGAGCAGTCCTTC. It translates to CASSYSPSGLSYNEQSF.